This T cell receptor beta chain was sequenced for a study of blood T cell repertoires in COVID-19. CDR1 and CDR2 (germline): KGHSH, LQKENI. The V gene end was trimmed by 3 bases and the J gene end by 2 bases; junction bases not matched to a gene: 3. The CDR3 runs 15 residues. In the original analysis: Researchers report that nucleated cell counts were estimated from reference gene primer amplification. The data were produced by immunoSEQ multiplex PCR, yet TCRdb's version contains in-frame clones alone and is incomplete. The V and J calls and clone size were taken over from that table, and D and trimming were inferred from the DNA. Of around 250,000 clones in the sample, roughly 80% were seen once. Categorization into cohorts depended on clinical history that participants reported.

The sequencing sample was made of PBMCs or T cells enriched from blood (not recorded which). The chain has TRBV18 and TRBJ2-3; 9 bases line up with TRBD2. This clonotype was sampled from a man in his forties who had been exposed to COVID-19. The CDR3 DNA reads as TGTGCCAGCTCACCTAGCGGGAGCTCCACAGATACGCAGTATTTT. This translates into CASSPSGSSTDTQYF.